This passage covers 8 T cell receptor beta chains from one sample sequenced in a study of blood T cell repertoires in COVID-19. Assay used: immunoSEQ multiplex PCR; TCRdb lists only in-frame clones, some missing. In the table there are 200,000 to 300,000 clones, approximately 90% of which are singletons. Sequenced material: peripheral blood. These receptor sequences come from a man between 60 and 70 years old who had recovered from COVID-19.

The rearrangement links TRBV11-2 to TRBJ1-2; tentative D call: TRBD1 (6 bases). Germline CDR1 and CDR2: SGHAT and FQNNGV. The CDR3 totals 14 residues. The V end lost 5 bases, the J end lost 2 bases, and 12 bases lay between the germline ends. The CDR3, as DNA: TGTGCCAGCAGCGTCGGGACACTGAACTATGGCTACACCTTC. This gives the protein CASSVGTLNYGYTF.

The chain joins TRBV10-1 to TRBJ2-3, with 7 nucleotides matching TRBD2. The germline CDR1 and CDR2 sequences are WNHNN and SYGVQD (reference sequence). The CDR3 runs to 14 residues. V gave up 4 bases and J gave up 4 bases; unmatched junction bases: 5. The CDR3 bases are TGCGCCAGCAGTGGGCAGCGGGGCCCAGATACGCAGTATTTT. It yields the protein CASSGQRGPDTQYF.

The chain links TRBV5-4 to TRBJ1-2; 10 bases match TRBD1. The germline gives CDR1 SGHNT, CDR2 YYREEE (reference sequence). The V and J ends lost 1 base and 8 bases, in that order; junction bases with no gene match: 2. CDR3 length equals 13 residues. CDR3 sequence (DNA): TGTGCCAGCAGCTTGTGGGACAGGGGAGGCTACACCTTC. Amino acids: CASSLWDRGGYTF.

The V and J genes are TRBV24-1 and TRBJ2-2; no definite D call. The CDR3 spans 12 residues. Germline CDR1 reads KGHDR; CDR2 reads SFDVKD. V shed 9 bases and J shed 0 bases, with 4 bases lying between them. The chain's CDR3 is CATGPNTGELFF. The DNA for the CDR3 is TGTGCCACCGGCCCGAACACCGGGGAGCTGTTTTTT.

This clone came up a few times. The chain uses TRBV19 and TRBJ2-1; TRBD2 aligns across 8 bases. From germline, CDR1 is LNHDA and CDR2 SQIVND (reference sequence). Unmatched junction bases numbered 14, after V lost 7 bases and J lost 9 bases. The CDR3 has 15 residues. The CDR3 sequence: CASTPQRGPGGEQFF. In DNA form, the CDR3 reads TGTGCCAGTACCCCCCAGCGGGGGCCCGGGGGTGAGCAGTTCTTC.

This clone was seen once. The CDR3 protein is CASSETGLGSPLHF. For the CDR3, the DNA is TGTGCCAGCAGTGAGACGGGGTTGGGGTCACCCCTCCACTTT. The chain has TRBV6-1 and TRBJ1-6; D not certain. Germline V gene sequence: CDR1 MNHNS, CDR2 SASEGT. The V end lost 3 bases, the J end lost 10 bases, and 13 bases lay between the germline ends. The CDR3 length is 14 residues.

The chain links TRBV15 to TRBJ1-4, with TRBD1 identical over 8 bases. The germline V gene encodes CDR1 LNHNV and CDR2 YYDKDF (reference sequence). Trimming took 0 bases from V and 7 from J; bases not matched to a gene: 4. The CDR3 sequence is 15 residues long. CDR3 sequence (DNA): TGTGCCACCAGCAGAGAGGACAGGGTGGGTGAAAAACTGTTTTTT. It yields the protein CATSREDRVGEKLFF.

This chain joins TRBV7-2 and TRBJ1-5, with D possibly being TRBD1 (5 bases). Trimming stripped 2 bases from V and 3 bases from J, with 11 bases between. The CDR3 sequence is 15 residues long. The germline V gene encodes CDR1 SGHTA and CDR2 FQGNSA. The CDR3 protein is CASSLRSGFNQPQHF. In nucleotides, the CDR3 is TGTGCCAGCAGCTTAAGATCAGGGTTCAATCAGCCCCAGCATTTT.